This entry lists 26 T cell receptor beta chains sequenced from one sample in a study of blood T cell repertoires in COVID-19 (dated by TCRdb to about 2020). Receptor amplification or capture employed the immunoSEQ multiplex PCR assay. TCRdb took this table from immuneACCESS and kept in-frame rearrangements with V and J called. Such tables lack part of the clones; where checked against another copy, unresolved V genes explain under half of the gap, and the rest is unexplained. For this sample there are 130,000 to 150,000 clones; over 80% appear just once. Almost 6% of the sample rests with the top ten. The sequencing input was PBMCs or T cells enriched from blood (not recorded which). The receptors here all came from a woman aged 45-65 years who had been exposed to COVID-19.

V and J are TRBV14 and TRBJ2-3; TRBD1 matches 9 bases. Germline V lookup: CDR1 SGHDN, CDR2 FVKESK. The CDR3 spans 17 residues. The junction had 11 bases not matched to a gene; V was cut back by 4 bases and J by 3 bases. In DNA form, the CDR3 reads TGTGCCAGCAGCCTTCCGGCCGGGACAGGGAAGACAGATACGCAGTATTTT. Its protein is CASSLPAGTGKTDTQYF.

This clone was observed once. This chain connects TRBV6-2 or TRBV6-3 to TRBJ1-2, with D unclear. CDR3 length: 18 amino acids. V was shortened by 0 bases and J by 2 bases, with 19 bases between the two germline ends. Germline lookup yields CDR1 MNHEY and CDR2 SVGEGT. The CDR3 is CASSYSTMGRGGNYGYTF. The CDR3 DNA is TGTGCCAGCAGTTACTCGACGATGGGCCGGGGAGGGAACTATGGCTACACCTTC.

V gene TRBV5-4 combines with J gene TRBJ2-1; 9 bases fit TRBD1. The CDR3 runs 15 residues. CDR1 is SGHNT and CDR2 is YYREEE in the germline V gene (reference sequence). J gave up 0 bases and V 3 bases, and 1 base lay outside the gene matches. The CDR3 region has the DNA TGTGCCAGCAGCTCGGACAGGGGCTCCTACAATGAGCAGTTCTTC. Translating it yields CASSSDRGSYNEQFF.

J is TRBJ2-7 and V is TRBV3-1 (or the pseudogene TRBV3-2); 7 bases map to TRBD2. V was pared by 2 bases and J by 2 bases, with 3 bases of the junction left unmatched. The CDR3 is 14 residues long. CDR1 is LGHDT and CDR2 is YNNKEL in the germline V gene (reference sequence). CDR3 nucleotide sequence: TGTGCCAGCAGCCAACGCGGACTAGCCTACGAGCAGTACTTC. Its protein is CASSQRGLAYEQYF.

This sequence joins TRBV7-8 and TRBJ1-1; a weak D match, TRBD1 (6 bases). V lost 4 bases, J lost 0 bases, and 12 bases lay in between. This CDR3 is built from 15 residues. Germline V gene data show CDR1 as SGHVS and CDR2 as FQNEAQ. The CDR3 DNA reads as TGTGCCAGCAGCTATCAGACAGGAGTGAACACTGAAGCTTTCTTT. This codes for CASSYQTGVNTEAFF. The full variable domain, completed using reference TRBV7-8 and TRBJ1-1, is GAGVSQSPRYKVAKRGQDVALRCDPISGHVSLFWYQQALGQGPEFLTYFQNEAQLDKSGLPSDRFFAERPEGSVSTLKIQRTQQEDSAVYLCASSYQTGVNTEAFFGQGTRLTVV.

The chain joins TRBV11-2 to TRBJ2-5; 8 bases line up with TRBD1. The length of the CDR3 is 15 residues. The trim removed 5 bases at V and 1 base at J, leaving 6 bases unmatched. Germline CDR1 and CDR2: SGHAT and FQNNGV. CDR3 region: CASSIGQGLQETQYF. In DNA form, the CDR3 reads TGTGCCAGCAGCATCGGACAGGGCCTCCAAGAGACCCAGTACTTC.

The chain recombines TRBV10-1 with TRBJ2-5, with a possible D match to TRBD1 (5 bases). This CDR3 has 17 amino acids. The V end lost 3 bases, the J end lost 7 bases, and 24 bases lay between the germline ends. In germline, CDR1 is WNHNN, CDR2 SYGVQD (reference sequence). The CDR3 loop reads CASSDPPLDKYWGTQYF. DNA of the CDR3: TGCGCCAGCAGTGACCCTCCCCTGGACAAATATTGGGGGACCCAGTACTTC.

The chain uses TRBV27 and TRBJ1-3; 8 nucleotides line up with TRBD1. V trimming: 6 bases; J trimming: 0 bases; junction bases outside the gene matches: 4. This CDR3 comprises 15 residues. Germline values: CDR1 MNHEY, CDR2 SMNVEV (reference sequence). The CDR3 sequence is CASRAGGFSGNTIYF. The CDR3 bases are TGTGCCAGCAGGGCAGGGGGCTTCTCTGGAAACACCATATATTTT.

This sequence joins TRBV6-1 and TRBJ1-2; 8 bases align to TRBD1. The CDR3 is 16 residues long. The germline V gene encodes CDR1 MNHNS and CDR2 SASEGT. Trimming took 0 bases from V and 4 from J; bases not matched to a gene: 7. The CDR3 sequence: CASSEATGTGLYGYTF. The CDR3 DNA is TGTGCCAGCAGTGAAGCGACTGGGACAGGCCTCTATGGCTACACCTTC.

The CDR3 region has the DNA TGTGCCAGCAGCTTACGACTAGCGGGAGAAGCCGGGGAGCTGTTTTTT. This gives the protein CASSLRLAGEAGELFF. V is TRBV13 and J is TRBJ2-2; 12 nucleotides align to TRBD2. The CDR3 loop spans 16 amino acids. J gave up 6 bases and V 2 bases, and 4 bases lay outside the gene matches. Germline CDR1 and CDR2: PRHDT and FYEKMQ (reference sequence).

The J gene is TRBJ2-2, the V gene TRBV29-1; 7 bases match TRBD2. This CDR3 has 15 residues. CDR1 is SQVTM and CDR2 is ANQGSEA in the germline V gene. The V gene end was trimmed by 5 bases and the J gene end by 3 bases; junction bases not matched to a gene: 9. The DNA for the CDR3 is TGCAGCGTTCTAATCTCCGGGAGGTACACCGGGGAGCTGTTTTTT. Amino acids: CSVLISGRYTGELFF.

J is TRBJ2-2 and V is TRBV3-1 (or the pseudogene TRBV3-2); D is unresolved. CDR1 and CDR2 from the germline V gene are LGHDT and YNNKEL (reference sequence). The CDR3 is 12 amino acids. The V end lost 1 base, the J end lost 7 bases, and 4 bases lay between the germline ends. The chain's CDR3 is CASSQGVGELFF. CDR3 DNA: TGTGCCAGCAGCCAAGGCGTCGGGGAGCTGTTTTTT.

V usage is TRBV24-1 and J usage is TRBJ1-6, with D hard to call. The ends were cut back, 5 bases at V and 8 bases at J, with 15 bases in the middle. Germline values: CDR1 KGHDR, CDR2 SFDVKD. This CDR3 comprises 15 residues. CDR3 bases: TGTGCCACCAGTGCCCGGGAGGGAATGGATTCACCCCTCCACTTT. It encodes CATSAREGMDSPLHF.

This chain links TRBV12-3 or TRBV12-4 with TRBJ2-4; 8 positions match TRBD2. The V segment lost 5 bases and the J segment 8 bases; nucleotides outside the gene matches: 5. The CDR3 contains 13 residues. This chain's CDR3 is CASSGAGGDIQYF. The CDR3 nucleotides read TGTGCCAGCAGTGGGGCGGGGGGTGACATTCAGTACTTC.

V is TRBV5-1 and J is TRBJ2-7; no clear D gene. Trimming removed 1 base from V and 4 bases from J, with 15 bases in between. CDR3 size: 15 residues. Germline lookup yields CDR1 SGHRS and CDR2 YFSETQ. The CDR3 DNA reads as TGCGCCAGCAGCTTGTTGCCAGGCGAGAAGTACGAGCAGTACTTC. The encoded protein is CASSLLPGEKYEQYF.

The chain joins TRBV5-8 to TRBJ1-5, with 10 bases aligning to TRBD1. Looked up from germline, CDR1 is SGHTS and CDR2 is YDEGEE. The CDR3 runs 15 residues. V lost 4 bases and J lost 5; bases outside the gene matches: 6. The CDR3 loop reads CASSAGTGVDQPQHF. The CDR3 DNA follows: TGTGCCAGCAGCGCCGGGACAGGGGTCGATCAGCCCCAGCATTTT.

The V and J genes are TRBV11-3 and TRBJ2-1, with 14 positions matching TRBD2. The CDR3 has 15 amino acids. J lost 9 bases, V lost 3 bases, and 4 bases had no gene match. Germline CDR1 SGHNT, CDR2 YENEEA. CDR3 region: CASSLGTSGGGEQFF. CDR3 in DNA: TGTGCCAGCAGCTTGGGGACTAGCGGGGGAGGTGAGCAGTTCTTC.

This sequence joins TRBV6-5 and TRBJ2-7; D is uncertain. V was clipped by 0 bases and J by 3 bases, with 9 bases between them. Germline CDR1 MNHEY, CDR2 SVGAGI. The CDR3 covers 14 residues. CDR3 sequence: CASSYSSQNYEQYF. The DNA of the CDR3 is TGTGCCAGCAGTTACTCTTCCCAGAACTACGAGCAGTACTTC.

The chain couples TRBV13 to TRBJ2-7; 7 nucleotides agree with TRBD1. The CDR3 totals 15 residues. The germline V gene encodes CDR1 PRHDT and CDR2 FYEKMQ (reference sequence). After removal of 5 bases from V and 3 bases from J, the junction contained 10 bases not matched to a gene. The CDR3 protein is CASSRSDRKHYEQYF. The CDR3 nucleotides are TGTGCCAGCAGCAGATCGGACAGGAAACACTACGAGCAGTACTTC.

The chain links TRBV24-1 to TRBJ1-5; no clear D. The V gene lost 3 bases and the J gene lost 7 bases, with 9 bases spanning the gap. Germline-derived CDR1 and CDR2 are KGHDR and SFDVKD. The CDR3 runs 13 residues. CDR3 coding DNA: TGTGCCACCAGTGATCCCCTAGTACAGCCCCAGCATTTT. This sequence encodes CATSDPLVQPQHF.

This sequence joins TRBV19 and TRBJ2-1; 12 nucleotides agree with TRBD2. CDR3 length equals 14 residues. V gave up 11 bases and J gave up 6 bases; unmatched junction bases: 8. The germline gives CDR1 LNHDA, CDR2 SQIVND (reference sequence). The CDR3 here is CASNLAGGVNEQFF. Here the CDR3 DNA reads TGTGCCTCCAATCTAGCGGGGGGGGTCAATGAGCAGTTCTTC.

The chain joins TRBV10-3 to TRBJ1-1; no firm D call. This CDR3 spans 14 amino acids. With 6 bases removed from V and 0 bases from J, the gap between germline ends came to 11 bases. The germline V gene encodes CDR1 ENHRY and CDR2 SYGVKD. This chain's CDR3 is CAIREGGLNTEAFF. For the CDR3, the DNA is TGTGCCATCAGAGAGGGAGGACTGAACACTGAAGCTTTCTTT.

V gene TRBV5-1 combines with J gene TRBJ2-2, with TRBD2 matching over 7 bases. The germline gives CDR1 SGHRS, CDR2 YFSETQ. The CDR3 consists of 17 residues. The J segment lost 4 bases and the V segment lost 0 bases, leaving 9 bases of the junction unmatched. The CDR3 loop reads CASSLAGGRGPTGELFF. The DNA of the CDR3 is TGCGCCAGCAGCTTGGCCGGCGGGAGAGGCCCCACCGGGGAGCTGTTTTTT.

The rearrangement joins TRBV19 to TRBJ2-3; 12 bases agree with TRBD2. CDR3 length equals 16 residues. CDR1 is LNHDA and CDR2 is SQIVND in the germline V gene (reference sequence). The V segment lost 5 bases and the J segment 5 bases; nucleotides outside the gene matches: 8. This chain's CDR3 is CASSALAGGPVDTQYF. The DNA for the CDR3 is TGTGCCAGTAGTGCCCTAGCGGGGGGGCCCGTAGATACGCAGTATTTT. The entire variable domain, with the rest obtained from reference TRBV19 and TRBJ2-3, is as follows: DGGITQSPKYLFRKEGQNVTLSCEQNLNHDAMYWYRQDPGQGLRLIYYSQIVNDFQKGDIAEGYSVSREKKESFPLTVTSAQKNPTAFYLCASSALAGGPVDTQYFGPGTRLTVL.

This chain joins TRBV19 and TRBJ2-5; 11 positions match TRBD1. Germline values: CDR1 LNHDA, CDR2 SQIVND (reference sequence). The CDR3 extends over 15 amino acids. With 6 bases clipped from V and 5 bases from J, the junction kept 8 bases outside the gene matches. CDR3: CASSREGQGGETQYF. DNA for the CDR3: TGTGCCAGTAGCAGAGAGGGACAGGGGGGGGAGACCCAGTACTTC.

The CDR3 nucleotides read TGTGCCAGTCAGGACAGGGGGGTTAACGAGCAGTACTTC. This codes for CASQDRGVNEQYF. The chain uses TRBV19 and TRBJ2-7; 10 bases match TRBD1. The CDR3 sequence is 13 residues long. The V gene end was trimmed by 8 bases and the J gene end by 5 bases; junction bases not matched to a gene: 6. CDR1 is LNHDA and CDR2 is SQIVND in the germline V gene (reference sequence).